This T cell receptor (beta chain) was observed in a study of response to subunit inactivated influenza vaccine. Regarding the study as a whole: With each seasonal influenza vaccination, the authors suggested, few new T cells are recruited.

Points on this clonotype: Its specificity is unknown.

Germline-derived CDR1 and CDR2 are DFQATT and SNEGSKA (reference sequence). The CDR3 covers 18 residues. The V segment lost 0 bases and the J segment 5 bases; nucleotides outside the gene matches: 12. TCRdb processed the RT-PCR reads anew with MiXCR; each CDR3 protein has one entry. The sample yields roughly 700,000 distinct CDR3 sequences, around 16% seen once. This chain uses TRBV20-1 with TRBJ2-3; TRBD2 aligns across 12 bases. Sequenced material: PBMCs from blood, taken roughly 12 days after vaccination. This clonotype was sampled from a man over 45 who received an inactivated influenza vaccine. This CDR3 is CSARETPIGLAGLDTQYF. CDR3 nucleotide sequence: TGCAGTGCTAGAGAAACCCCCATCGGACTAGCGGGACTAGATACGCAGTATTTT.